A selection of T cell receptor beta chains follows, all from one sample in a study of spatial heterogeneity in lung cancer. TCRdb ran MiXCR on the 5' RACE reads and lists one entry per CDR3 protein. The table has some 20,000 distinct CDR3 sequences, roughly 15% seen once. Sequences were derived from lung tumor tissue, sampled at surgery. The receptors were sampled from a female donor with early-stage non-small cell lung cancer. CDR3s include the opening cysteine and the closing phenylalanine or tryptophan. Fields, in order: D gene, clone size, V gene, J gene, CDR3 DNA, CDR3 protein. D genes are given only for firm matches. Some rows have no size entry. The others give once, few or many, or a class for an expanded clone.

>TRBD2|medium-sized|TRBV28|TRBJ2-4
TGTGCCAGCAGTCCACGACTAGCGGGGGGTCCTAAAAACATTCAGTACTTC
CASSPRLAGGPKNIQYF
>NA|few|TRBV14|TRBJ2-3
TGTGCCAGCAGCCATCGGACGCCCCGCACAGATACGCAGTATTTT
CASSHRTPRTDTQYF
>TRBD2|many|TRBV10-3|TRBJ2-7
TGTGCCATCAGTGATTTTCGGAATAGCGGGAACTACGAGCAGTACTTC
CAISDFRNSGNYEQYF
>TRBD2|many|TRBV4-1|TRBJ2-3
TGCGCCAGCAGCCAAGGGGTGCGGGGGGGGGATACGCAGTATTTT
CASSQGVRGGDTQYF
>TRBD2|many|TRBV28|TRBJ2-3
TGTGCCAGCAGGGAGGGACTAGCGTTTAGCACAGATACGCAGTATTTT
CASREGLAFSTDTQYF
>NA|medium-sized|TRBV29-1|TRBJ2-3
TGCAGCGTTGCTCGGCGGAGGGAGGGCACAGATACGCAGTATTTT
CSVARRREGTDTQYF
>TRBD2|many|TRBV10-3|TRBJ2-3
TGTGCCATCAACTCGCGGGAGAGCACAGATACGCAGTATTTT
CAINSRESTDTQYF
>TRBD2|NA|TRBV28|TRBJ2-7
TGTGCCAGCAGGCCCGGGACTAGGGCCTACGAGCAGTACTTC
CASRPGTRAYEQYF
>NA|many|TRBV27|TRBJ2-5
TGTGCCAGCAGTTTGGAGGTACATGCGGAGACCCAGTACTTC
CASSLEVHAETQYF
>TRBD2|NA|TRBV11-2|TRBJ2-5
TGTGCCAGCAGCCACCGGTGGGCGGGAGACCAAGAGACCCAGTACTTC
CASSHRWAGDQETQYF
>NA|few|TRBV5-5|TRBJ2-2
TGTGCCAGCAGTCGGGGCTGGGGTCGTACCGGGGAGCTGTTTTTT
CASSRGWGRTGELFF
>NA|NA|TRBV29-1|TRBJ2-7
TGCAGCGTTGAGAGTGGCAGTATCTACGAGCAGTACTTC
CSVESGSIYEQYF
>TRBD2|NA|TRBV7-4|TRBJ2-1
TGTGCCAGCAGTCCCGCCGGGACTACTTCCTACAATGAGCAGTTCTTC
CASSPAGTTSYNEQFF
>TRBD1|few|TRBV20-1|TRBJ1-5
TGCAGTGCGTGGGACAGGGGGTTGGTGAGCAATCAGCCCCAGCATTTT
CSAWDRGLVSNQPQHF
>NA|NA|TRBV20-1|TRBJ2-1
TGCAGTGTTAGTAAGAGCTCCTACAATGAGCAGTTCTTC
CSVSKSSYNEQFF
>TRBD2|many|TRBV7-3|TRBJ2-3
TGTGCCAGCAGCTTAACCTCTAGCGGGAGGTTAAATGCAGATACGCAGTATTTT
CASSLTSSGRLNADTQYF
>NA|NA|TRBV11-2|TRBJ2-1
TGTGCCAGCAGCCCCTCCTCCGACAATGAGCAGTTCTTC
CASSPSSDNEQFF
>NA|many|TRBV7-8|TRBJ2-2
TGTGCCAGCAGCTGGACAGTTAGCTCGAACACCGGGGAGCTGTTTTTT
CASSWTVSSNTGELFF
>TRBD1|many|TRBV7-2|TRBJ2-2
TGTGCCAGCAGCTTACAGGGGGCGGTAACCGGGGAGCTGTTTTTT
CASSLQGAVTGELFF
>NA|many|TRBV29-1|TRBJ2-1
TGCAGCGCTCCGAGGGGGAATGAGCAGTTCTTC
CSAPRGNEQFF
>NA|many|TRBV12-3/TRBV12-4|TRBJ2-3
TGTGCCAGCAGTGGACTCAAAGAAGCGAGGAGGACAGATACGCAGTATTTT
CASSGLKEARRTDTQYF
>TRBD2|many|TRBV5-8|TRBJ2-1
TGTGCCAGCAGCTTGGGAGCGGGAGTCAGCAATGAGCAGTTCTTC
CASSLGAGVSNEQFF
>TRBD1|NA|TRBV2|TRBJ2-3
TGTGCCAGCACCGAAACAGGGGGCGAAGGGTTGTGGGATACGCAGTATTTT
CASTETGGEGLWDTQYF
>NA|many|TRBV20-1|TRBJ2-7
TGCAGTGCTAGAGGTGGCGAGCAGTACTTC
CSARGGEQYF
>NA|many|TRBV7-9|TRBJ2-1
TGTGCCAGCAGCTTAGGTCTGGGATCCTACAATGAGCAGTTCTTC
CASSLGLGSYNEQFF
>NA|many|TRBV5-1|TRBJ2-2
TGCGCCAGCAGCCTGGCCCCAGGATCATCCTCCGGGGAGCTGTTTTTT
CASSLAPGSSSGELFF
>TRBD2|NA|TRBV4-1|TRBJ2-3
TGCGCCAGCAGCCAGAACCCCGGGACTAGCGGTTTCAATACGCAGTATTTT
CASSQNPGTSGFNTQYF
>NA|few|TRBV28|TRBJ2-7
TGTGCCAGCAGTTTATTAAGGGGAGAGACCCTTCTCTACGAGCAGTACTTC
CASSLLRGETLLYEQYF
>NA|NA|TRBV24-1|TRBJ2-3
TGTGCCACCAGTGATTTTGGGGACTCCGGCACAGATACGCAGTATTTT
CATSDFGDSGTDTQYF
>TRBD1|NA|TRBV28|TRBJ2-7
TGTGCCAGCAACACGGAACAGGGGCGCTACGAGCAGTACTTC
CASNTEQGRYEQYF
>NA|many|TRBV19|TRBJ2-5
TGTGCCAGTACCGGGGCCTCAGGAGAGACCCAGTACTTC
CASTGASGETQYF
>NA|NA|TRBV6-5|TRBJ2-4
TGTGCCAGCAGTTACTCCGCGGGACAGCAAAACATTCAGTACTTC
CASSYSAGQQNIQYF
>NA|NA|TRBV12-3/TRBV12-4|TRBJ2-7
TGTGCCAGCAGCACACGACAGGGGACTACGAAGCAGTACTTC
CASSTRQGTTKQYF
>TRBD2|NA|TRBV6-5|TRBJ2-1
TGTGCCAGCAGTTACGCCGGCGGGAGAAGTAATGAGCAGTTCTTC
CASSYAGGRSNEQFF
>TRBD1|few|TRBV2|TRBJ2-7
TGTGCCAGCAGGGAAATTGGGACAGGGGTGTACGAGCAGTACTTC
CASREIGTGVYEQYF
>NA|many|TRBV6-1|TRBJ2-7
TGTGCCAGCAGGGTTCCTAGCGCCAGCTACGAGCAGTACTTC
CASRVPSASYEQYF
>NA|NA|TRBV28|TRBJ2-1
TGTGCCAGCAGTTCAGGGGGGCATGAGCAGTTCTTC
CASSSGGHEQFF
>NA|few|TRBV28|TRBJ2-6
TGTGCCAGTGCTGGGGCCAACGTCCTGACTTTC
CASAGANVLTF
>TRBD2|NA|TRBV20-1|TRBJ2-1
TGCAGTGCTAGTAAGGCTAGCGGGAGCTACTACAATGAGCAGTTCTTC
CSASKASGSYYNEQFF
>NA|few|TRBV11-1|TRBJ2-7
TGTGCCAGCAGCTTAGCGTGGCAGAGCTACGAGCAGTACTTC
CASSLAWQSYEQYF
>NA|many|TRBV9|TRBJ2-3
TGTGCCAGCAGCGTAGTAGGGAACCTAGACACAGATACGCAGTATTTT
CASSVVGNLDTDTQYF
>NA|NA|TRBV6-4|TRBJ2-2
TGTGCCAGCAGTGACTCGTTCCCCAACACCGGGGAGCTGTTTTTT
CASSDSFPNTGELFF
>TRBD1|medium-sized|TRBV20-1|TRBJ2-7
TGCAGTGCTCAGAACCGGGACAGGGCTACCTACGAGCAGTACTTC
CSAQNRDRATYEQYF
>NA|many|TRBV29-1|TRBJ2-7
TGCAGCGTAACCTATAGCACCAACGCCTACGAGCAGTACTTC
CSVTYSTNAYEQYF
>NA|many|TRBV11-2|TRBJ1-4
TGTGCCAGCAGCTTAGGTGGATGGGGGGAGGACGAAAAACTGTTTTTT
CASSLGGWGEDEKLFF
>TRBD2|NA|TRBV20-1|TRBJ2-1
TGCAGTGTTTCGATTAGCGGGAGAAGATACAATGAGCAGTTCTTC
CSVSISGRRYNEQFF
>NA|medium-sized|TRBV11-2|TRBJ2-2
TGTGCCAGCAGCCTGGACAGAGCGAACACCGGGGAGCTGTTTTTT
CASSLDRANTGELFF
>NA|few|TRBV7-8|TRBJ2-7
TGTGCCAGCAGCTTAGTCAGGGGAGGCGAGCAGTACTTC
CASSLVRGGEQYF
>NA|NA|TRBV20-1|TRBJ2-4
TGCAGTGCGAGGGTGGGTCCAGCCAAAAACATTCAGCACTTC
CSARVGPAKNIQHF
>NA|few|TRBV6-2/TRBV6-3|TRBJ2-5
TGTGCCAGCAGTCCCAAAGGGCGCGAAGAGACCCAGTACTTC
CASSPKGREETQYF
>NA|many|TRBV27|TRBJ2-7
TGTGCCAGCAGTTTACAACGGACCTACGAGCAGTACTTC
CASSLQRTYEQYF
>NA|many|TRBV12-3/TRBV12-4|TRBJ2-6
TGTGCCAGCACCATGGACACCTCTGGGGCCAACGTCCTGACTTTC
CASTMDTSGANVLTF
>TRBD1|many|TRBV7-7|TRBJ2-1
TGTGCCAGCAGCGTAACAGGGGGCGCTGAGCAGTTCTTC
CASSVTGGAEQFF
>NA|many|TRBV5-1|TRBJ2-5
TGCGCCAGCAGCTTTAGCGGCCAAGAGACCCAGTACTTC
CASSFSGQETQYF
>NA|NA|TRBV2|TRBJ2-3
TGTGCCAGCAGTGTACTTGGCTCTTCCGGCACAGATACGCAGTATTTT
CASSVLGSSGTDTQYF
>NA|many|TRBV15|TRBJ2-6
TGTGCCACCAGCAGAGATTGGCGGTTCGGGGCCAACGTCCTGACTTTC
CATSRDWRFGANVLTF
>NA|few|TRBV20-1|TRBJ2-7
TGCAGTGCTAGAGATCCCCTAGCGTCTACCTTGAGCGAGCAGTACTTC
CSARDPLASTLSEQYF
>TRBD2|many|TRBV20-1|TRBJ2-3
TGCAGTGCTTCCTTGTACGGGAGGGCGGCAGATACGCAGTATTTT
CSASLYGRAADTQYF
>NA|few|TRBV20-1|TRBJ2-7
TGCAGTGCTAGTGGAGTCAGGGCCTACGAGCAGTACTTC
CSASGVRAYEQYF